This TCR beta chain is from a study of blood T cells in healthy people across ages. Study in general: Every two T cells gave about one barcoded beta molecule via template switching. Study-level results: Older age went with lower TCR beta diversity per million T cells, in a roughly linear way. Diversity was estimated from one million T cells, and these estimates were considered underestimates.

The sample holds one count of this clonotype. The antigen remains unidentified. The germline gives CDR1 LGHNA, CDR2 YNFKEQ. CDR3 length: 17 residues. The ends lost 2 bases at V and 0 bases at J; junction bases unmatched: 5. Sample-barcoded 5' priming and a J-beta primer mix drove a second PCR of 7 to 11 cycles. TCRdb redid the calling of the 5' RACE reads with MiXCR, one entry per CDR3 protein. The data show about 640,000 distinct CDR3 sequences, around three fifths seen once. The amount of total RNA extracted per sample was at least 5 micrograms. This chain connects TRBV4-2 to TRBJ2-1, with TRBD2 matching 9 bases. The sample taken for sequencing was blood. The clonotype originates from a man in his 60s in good health. This CDR3 reads CASSQLAGTSSYNEQFF. The CDR3 nucleotides read TGTGCCAGCAGCCAACTAGCGGGGACTAGCTCCTACAATGAGCAGTTCTTC.